The clone carrying this TCR beta chain was recorded at least ten times. Its antigen remains unidentified. This sample was included in a study of Ad26.COV2.S vaccination and SARS-CoV-2 variants. Whole-study results and caveats: Non-spike TCR breadth did not differ much between vaccine and placebo recipients.

TCRdb's table, derived via immunoSEQ multiplex PCR, lists solely in-frame clones and lacks some. In the table there are approximately 280,000 clones, more than 70% of which are singletons. The CDR3 is made up of 15 amino acids. Trimming shortened V by 2 bases and J by 3 bases, and 14 bases separated the two germline ends. Germline V gene sequence: CDR1 LNHDA, CDR2 SQIVND (reference sequence). Documented treatment: roughly 20 received Ad26.COV2.S at low or high dose, single or two shots; 5 received placebo; per-sample allocation not given. Collection of samples fell on day 63 after the first vaccine or placebo injection.

Sample: peripheral blood, taken in a trial of Ad26.COV2.S vaccine versus placebo. The sequence derives from a person aged 18-60 years who received the Ad26.COV2.S COVID-19 vaccine or a placebo. The chain recombines TRBV19 with TRBJ2-7; maybe TRBD2 (7 bases). The CDR3 here is CASSILPGEGYEQYF. CDR3 DNA sequence: TGTGCCAGTAGTATATTGCCAGGGGAGGGCTACGAGCAGTACTTC.